This T cell receptor (beta chain) was recovered during a study of cytomegalovirus exposure and HLA in healthy donors (dated by TCRdb to about 2017). The study in broad terms: According to an earlier analysis of 587 of the donors, about 190 million T cells yielded 100 million or so unique TCR beta sequences and approximately 300 Gb of sequence data. Genome-wide SNP genotypes for about 65% of the roughly 670 donors were used in a later genetic analysis, which treated that subset as a discovery cohort. In the later analysis, no new phenotypic data were used to find candidate immune exposures; instead, reliance was placed on TCR beta sequences and their occurrence across donors. In an earlier analysis of 550 to 700 of the donors, high-throughput TCR beta sequencing was used to judge whether each TCR beta V gene segment behaved as functional or pseudogenic. Of the 350 to 400 genotyped donors, 65% to 90% fell in the genetic ancestry cluster associated with self-reported Caucasian donors. Four to six DR-DQ haplotypes were handled as single units for association and clustering, since linkage in the cohort was strong. All discovery cohort repertoires had been generated on a single sequencing platform. Donor age, sex, ethnicity and CMV serostatus were collected together with the repertoire data. HLA typing included class I and class II loci at four-digit resolution. The study combined high-throughput TCR immunosequencing, statistical association of individual TCRs with disease status, and machine learning to predict cytomegalovirus infection status. The study aimed to test whether signatures of past pathogen exposure could be identified by cataloging public T cell receptors. An early release covering more than 500 HLA-typed donors comprised about 310 gigabases of sequencing data and 65 million to 100 million unique TCR sequences. Besides the first cohort of 666 subjects, a separate validation cohort made up of roughly 130 different subjects was used. On average, around 240,000 unique TCR beta nucleotide sequences were sequenced per donor among more than 350 genotyped donors of the cohort, with roughly 18% of those sequences being non-productive. A later analysis re-analyzed previously published TCR beta repertoires from roughly 600 donors and added high-resolution HLA genotyping to study TCR occurrence patterns. Typing coverage differed by locus: A, B, C, DRB1 and DQB1 were typed in roughly 620-630 donors, DQA1 in approximately 520, DPA1 in 600 to 610, and DPB1 in around 490. The study profiled the T cell repertoires of about 640 subjects by immunosequencing and related them to cytomegalovirus serostatus. General findings and caveats noted by the study authors: At a false discovery rate of 0.05, a later analysis linked 15,000 to 20,000 TCR beta sequences to specific HLA alleles. Most TCR sequences were observed very rarely across donors, whereas some public TCRs were present in many individuals. In a later genetic analysis, fewer N-insertions in productive TCRs were reported among donors in an Asian-associated ancestry cluster than the roughly 670-donor mean. An association between a missense DCLRE1C variant and V-gene and J-gene trimming of TCR beta chains was found in a later genetic analysis and replicated in an independent cohort. According to the authors, the approach could potentially be generalized to other disease states and immunological phenotypes. A further reported finding was that TCR beta sequences accurately predicted the HLA-A and HLA-B alleles for most subjects in the first cohort. An earlier analysis of 587 of the donors showed that most TCR beta V segments appeared in productive rearrangements either about 87% or about 30% of the time, which broadly matched IMGT annotations. In the study, around 150 TCR beta chains were listed as associated with cytomegalovirus. Because counts were too low, roughly 17 rarely observed V segments, including chromosome 9 orphons, were left out of the earlier analysis of some 640 of the donors. This cohort had only TCR beta chains sequenced, and the lack of alpha or paired-chain data limited which features could be detected. The classifier was reported to diagnose cytomegalovirus status with high specificity and sensitivity in both the original cohort and the validation cohort. Correlated functional status among segregating V segments might be attributable to linkage disequilibrium, but an unknown experimental factor could not be ruled out. In a later analysis, TCR association rates were found to vary across HLA loci, with the most associated TCRs seen for DRB1 alleles and the fewest for HLA-C alleles. Because HLA typing was unavailable for some donors at each locus, only the typed subset was used in association tests. In a later analysis, several top co-occurrence clusters were reported to appear linked to parvovirus B19, influenza, CMV and Epstein-Barr virus. According to a later analysis, most CMV-associated TCR beta chains appeared to be HLA-restricted, and the HLA associations seemed to be driven largely by CMV exposure. In vitro tests confirmed that a few of the cytomegalovirus-associated TCR beta chains recognize cytomegalovirus antigens. CMV serostatus was the only immune exposure information available for the cohort. When HLA alleles, especially DR and DQ, strongly co-occurred, TCR associations were difficult to assign to individual alleles. Presence/absence analyses assumed roughly uniform sequencing depth across donors, an assumption that may not hold. A cluster of highly shared sequence variants was judged likely to be a technical artifact of the sequencing pipeline. In a later analysis, HLA-associated TCR beta chains were found to be more clonally expanded and to have lower generation probabilities than equally common non-associated chains.

Library preparation used the immunoSEQ multiplex PCR assay. A mixture of 60 forward primers for TCR Vbeta segments and 13 reverse primers for TCR Jbeta segments was used in the multiplex PCR. The CDR3 region of rearranged TCR beta genes was amplified from genomic DNA with a multiplex PCR assay. The Illumina HiSeq System was used to sequence the amplified TCR beta libraries as 87-base-pair reads. The source study handled its data this way. In a later analysis, roughly 80 million unique TCR beta chains were counted across the approximately 620 repertoires, and roughly 11 million of these chains were shared by at least two donors. To remove PCR and sequencing errors, raw reads were error-corrected and collapsed into unique sequences using a nearest-neighbor algorithm that merged closely related sequences. V, D and J gene segments were assigned by aligning CDR3 sequences to IMGT reference sequences. Each retained sequence needed at least a six-nucleotide match to both a V gene segment and a J gene segment. Rearrangements were called productive when the CDR3 lacked stop codons and stayed in frame with V and J; all others were non-productive. CDR3 was defined according to IMGT convention as the region running from the second conserved V-encoded cysteine to the conserved J-encoded phenylalanine. In an earlier analysis of approximately 500 of the donors, sequences lacking an unambiguous match to a single V gene segment were excluded. In an earlier analysis of 450 to 700 of the donors, V segments were called functional above 56.7% productive rearrangements and were called segregating when the between-donor standard deviation exceeded 5%. A statistical classification framework was built to diagnose cytomegalovirus status from the catalog of TCR beta chain sequences. V and J gene assignment, in a later analysis, came from comparing TCR nucleotide sequences with IMGT/GENE-DB human TR gene sequences. In a later analysis, CDR3 sequences and most-parsimonious VDJ recombination scenarios were assigned using the TCRdist pipeline. In a later analysis, every TCR beta chain was defined by the combination of its CDR3 amino acid sequence and its V-gene family, and reads without a unique V-gene family were dropped. In a later analysis, approximately 590 highly shared, low-generation-probability nucleotide sequences were removed to address suspected cross-contamination and a sequencing artifact. For each public chain, a later analysis derived a clonal expansion index from normalized ranks of inferred template counts within each repertoire. Generation probabilities in a later analysis came from a VDJ recombination model fitted to out-of-frame rearrangements, and those results were checked against IGoR. Hypergeometric tests were used in a later analysis to score TCR-TCR, TCR-HLA and TCR-CMV co-occurrence, with a repertoire-size bias correction applied to the TCR pairs. In a later analysis, false discovery rates were estimated by permuting HLA or CMV assignments 20 times. In a later analysis, co-occurring TCRs were grouped using DBSCAN, and TCRdist sequence similarity was added for clustering within HLA-allele-positive subsets. For co-occurrence clustering, repertoires with fewer than 30,000 or more than 120,000 public chains were excluded, along with 4 to 6 repertoires with anomalous nucleotide sharing. This is the immuneACCESS table as TCRdb keeps it, with only in-frame sequences that have V and J called. A part of the clones is gone; compared with another copy, unresolved V genes explain less than half, and the rest is unexplained. D and trimming come from the DNA, and the V and J calls and clone size come from that table. In this sample the table shows approximately 150,000 clones, around 72% of which occur a single time. In total, the top ten clones hold roughly 6.4% of the sample.

The cohort consisted of 666 healthy bone marrow donors. All cohort members were sampled while nominally healthy, although unrecorded immune exposures were likely present. The donor tested CMV seropositive and was one of the 289 seropositive cohort members. A peripheral blood sample was collected from each donor, and TCR beta sequencing was performed on peripheral blood mononuclear cells. The Qiagen DNeasy Blood Extraction Kit was used to extract genomic DNA from the blood cell samples. In this sample, this clone turned up once. Its antigen is still unknown. At one end, the junction sequence differs from germline, possibly due to a read error. The sequence was collected from a woman aged 40 to 49 in good health and CMV-seropositive. Sequencing input: PBMCs.

The CDR3 reads as follows: CSSSPDRVLNTGELFF. The DNA reads as follows: TGTTCCAGCAGCCCCGACAGGGTTTTGAACACCGGGGAGCTGTTTTTT. This chain is built from TRBV7-9 and TRBJ2-2; 7 central bases correspond to TRBD1. Inclusive of the bounding cysteine and phenylalanine, the CDR3 is 16 residues long. Only CDR3 DNA is held: 48 bases, read in frame from base 1. For CDR1 and CDR2, the germline V gene (reference sequence) lists SEHNR and FQNEAQ. Reference TRBV7-9 and TRBJ2-2 genes cover what lies past the CDR3, so the full variable domain is DTGVSQNPRHKITKRGQNVTFRCDPISEHNRLYWYRQTLGQGPEFLTYFQNEAQLEKSRLLSDRFSAERPKGSFSTLEIQRTEQGDSAMYLCSSSPDRVLNTGELFFGEGSRLTVL.